This paragraph reports one TCR beta chain. The data were taken from a study of OX40 agonist ivuxolimab in advanced cancers. Germline values: CDR1 SGHVS, CDR2 FNYEAQ. Trimming took 3 bases from V and 5 from J; bases not matched to a gene: 2. The CDR3 length is 15 residues. Libraries were prepared by immunoSEQ multiplex PCR; TCRdb keeps only in-frame clonotypes and omits some of them. Of fewer than 75,000 clones in the sample, 65% to 85% were seen once. This chain links TRBV7-6 with TRBJ2-1; 12 positions agree with TRBD2. The sample here was CD4+ or CD8+ T cells sorted from blood, taken in a trial of the OX40 agonist ivuxolimab. This clonotype was obtained from an adult with an advanced solid tumor such as melanoma, head and neck, liver or kidney cancer. CDR3 residues: CASSFLAGGHNEQFF. CDR3 DNA: TGTGCCAGCAGCTTCCTAGCGGGAGGGCACAATGAGCAGTTCTTC.